This T cell receptor beta chain derives from a study of blood T cells in healthy people across ages. The CDR3 is 15 residues long. Between the trimmed V and J ends, which lost 4 bases and 7 bases, there was a span of 20 bases. CDR1 and CDR2 from the germline V gene are DFQATT and SNEGSKA (reference sequence). A second roughly 7 to 12 cycle PCR used barcoded and J-beta primers. TCRdb reprocessed the 5' RACE reads with MiXCR, giving one entry per CDR3 protein. The sample carries about 1.5 million distinct CDR3 sequences, under 55% recorded once. V usage is TRBV20-1 and J usage is TRBJ2-1; D is undetermined. The sequenced material came from blood. The TCR originated in a woman between 18 and 29 years old in good health. The CDR3 sequence: CSAINWGSLRNEQFF. The CDR3 coding sequence is TGCAGTGCTATTAACTGGGGATCCCTTCGGAATGAGCAGTTCTTC.